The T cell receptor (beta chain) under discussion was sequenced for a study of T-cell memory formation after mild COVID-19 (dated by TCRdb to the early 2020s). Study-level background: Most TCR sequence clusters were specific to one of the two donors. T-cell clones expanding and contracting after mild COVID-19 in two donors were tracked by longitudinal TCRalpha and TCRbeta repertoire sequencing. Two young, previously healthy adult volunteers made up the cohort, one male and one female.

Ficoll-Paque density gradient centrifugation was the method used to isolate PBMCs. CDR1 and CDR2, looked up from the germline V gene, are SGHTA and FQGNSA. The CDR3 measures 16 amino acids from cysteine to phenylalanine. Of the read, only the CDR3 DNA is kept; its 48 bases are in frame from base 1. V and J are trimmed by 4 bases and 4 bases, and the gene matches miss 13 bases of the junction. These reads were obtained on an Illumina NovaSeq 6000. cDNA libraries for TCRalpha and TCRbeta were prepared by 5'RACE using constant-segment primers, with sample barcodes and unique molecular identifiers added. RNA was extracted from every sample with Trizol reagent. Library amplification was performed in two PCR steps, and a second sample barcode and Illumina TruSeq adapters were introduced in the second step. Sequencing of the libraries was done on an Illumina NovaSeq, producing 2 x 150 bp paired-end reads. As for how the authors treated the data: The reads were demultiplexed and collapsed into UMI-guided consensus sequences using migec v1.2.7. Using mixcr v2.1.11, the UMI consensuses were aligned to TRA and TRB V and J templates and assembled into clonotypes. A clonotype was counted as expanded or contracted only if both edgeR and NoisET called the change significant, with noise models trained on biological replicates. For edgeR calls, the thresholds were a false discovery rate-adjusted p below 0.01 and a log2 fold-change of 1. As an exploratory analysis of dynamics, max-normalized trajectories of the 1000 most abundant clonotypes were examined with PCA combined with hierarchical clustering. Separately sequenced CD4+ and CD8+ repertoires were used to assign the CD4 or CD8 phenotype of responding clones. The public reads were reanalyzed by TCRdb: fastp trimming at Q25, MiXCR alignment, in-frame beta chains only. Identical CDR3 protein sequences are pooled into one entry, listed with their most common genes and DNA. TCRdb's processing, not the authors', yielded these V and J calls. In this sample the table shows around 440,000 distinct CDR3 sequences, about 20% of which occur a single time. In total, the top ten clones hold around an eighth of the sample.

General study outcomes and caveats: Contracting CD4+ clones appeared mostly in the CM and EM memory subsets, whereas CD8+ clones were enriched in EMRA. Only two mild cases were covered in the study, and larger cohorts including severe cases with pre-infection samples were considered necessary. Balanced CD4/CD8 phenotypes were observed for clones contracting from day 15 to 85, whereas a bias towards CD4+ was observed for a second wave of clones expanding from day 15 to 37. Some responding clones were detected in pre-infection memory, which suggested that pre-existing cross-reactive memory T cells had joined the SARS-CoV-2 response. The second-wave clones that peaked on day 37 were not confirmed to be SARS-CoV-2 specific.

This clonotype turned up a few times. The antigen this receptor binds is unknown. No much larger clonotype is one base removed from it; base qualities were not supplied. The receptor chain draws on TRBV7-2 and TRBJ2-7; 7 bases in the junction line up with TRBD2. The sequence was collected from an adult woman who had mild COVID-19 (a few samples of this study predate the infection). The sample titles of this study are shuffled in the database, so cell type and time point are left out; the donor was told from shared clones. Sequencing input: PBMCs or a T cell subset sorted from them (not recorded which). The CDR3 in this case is CASSSGRASGLYEQYF. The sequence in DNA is TGTGCCAGCAGCTCAGGTAGGGCTAGCGGCCTATACGAGCAGTACTTC.